The table lists the clone carrying this T cell receptor (beta chain) with a few counts. Its antigen is unknown. TCRdb re-called the 5' RACE reads with MiXCR, one entry per CDR3 protein. The table has 300,000 to 400,000 distinct CDR3 sequences, approximately 8.7% seen once. CDR3 length equals 11 residues. With 3 bases removed from V and 5 bases from J, the gap between germline ends came to 7 bases. The germline CDR1 and CDR2 sequences are SQVTM and ANQGSEA. This specimen comes from a study of identical twins. Study-level points and caveats: Insertions ran lower in abundant cord blood beta clonotypes, though not in memory repertoires. It was cross-sectional statistical analysis, not following the same donors, that the conclusions relied on. When twins shared out-of-frame alpha sequences, those sequences had excess low generation probability.

Healthy Caucasians made up all donors. The source is a woman aged 45-65 years in good health. The sequenced sample was naive T cells sorted from blood. The chain uses TRBV29-1 and TRBJ2-5; D gene uncertain. CDR3 nucleotides: TGCAGCGTTGATTATGGGGAGACCCAGTACTTC. Its protein product is CSVDYGETQYF.